What follows are 9 T cell receptor beta chains derived from one specimen sequenced in a study of shared clonotypes between healthy human individuals. Clones were read by immunoSEQ multiplex PCR, and TCRdb kept only the in-frame ones, dropping some. The repertoire consists of about 490,000 clones, with around 79% occurring once and the leading ten covering roughly 12%. The sequenced material came from PBMCs. The receptor source for this set is a middle-aged woman in good health. Some clones in this sample may be carry-over from other donors' samples.

The genes are TRBV9 and TRBJ2-5, with D perhaps TRBD2 (5 bases). Germline CDR1 SGDLS, CDR2 YYNGEE. V was pared by 2 bases and J by 10 bases, with 18 bases between. This CDR3 spans 14 amino acids. This CDR3 reads CASSVQGLSGYQYF. In DNA, the CDR3 is TGTGCCAGCAGCGTCCAAGGACTCTCCGGCTACCAGTACTTC.

The V call is TRBV5-1, the J call TRBJ2-2; no definite D call. This CDR3 spans 15 amino acids. The ends were cut back, 1 base at V and 0 bases at J, with 7 bases in the middle. Germline loops: CDR1 SGHRS, CDR2 YFSETQ. DNA of the CDR3: TGCGCCAGCAGCTTGACAGCCGCGAACACCGGGGAGCTGTTTTTT. This codes for CASSLTAANTGELFF.

This chain connects TRBV7-2 to TRBJ2-3; 10 bases align to TRBD1. This CDR3 comprises 19 residues. With 5 bases clipped from V and 2 bases from J, the junction kept 16 bases outside the gene matches. Germline V gene lookup returns CDR1 SGHTA and CDR2 FQGNSA. The CDR3 here is CASSRTGTGAVLNTDTQYF. CDR3 nucleotides: TGTGCCAGCAGCCGGACCGGGACAGGGGCCGTTTTAAACACAGATACGCAGTATTTT.

A few counts support this clone. The chain carries TRBV6-1 and TRBJ2-7; possibly TRBD2 for D (6 bases). Germline CDR1 MNHNS, CDR2 SASEGT. The CDR3 is made up of 12 amino acids. V lost 7 bases and J lost 3, with 10 bases in between. The CDR3 loop is CASTKDYYEQYF. CDR3 nucleotide sequence: TGTGCCAGCACCAAGGACTACTACGAGCAGTACTTC.

About this clone: The sample carries other DNA sequences with the same CDR3. This chain joins TRBV6-5 and TRBJ2-7; D is perhaps TRBD1 (6 bases). Trimming shortened V by 0 bases and J by 4 bases, and 7 bases separated the two germline ends. The CDR3 extends over 13 amino acids. The germline CDR1 and CDR2 sequences are MNHEY and SVGAGI. CDR3 nucleotide sequence: TGTGCCAGCAGTTACTCAAGGGGGTACGAGCAGTACTTC. It is translated as CASSYSRGYEQYF.

The gene calls are TRBV7-9 and TRBJ2-7; 7 bases are a match to TRBD1. V gave up 6 bases and J gave up 7 bases; unmatched junction bases: 15. Germline lookup yields CDR1 SEHNR and CDR2 FQNEAQ (reference sequence). The CDR3 totals 15 residues. The CDR3 spells CASRSTGVGTQEQYF. The CDR3 region has the DNA TGTGCCAGCAGATCCACAGGGGTCGGTACGCAGGAGCAGTACTTC.

The chain employs TRBV23-1 and TRBJ2-2; 10 bases line up with TRBD1. TRBV23-1 is annotated as an ORF whose role is uncertain. The CDR3 runs 20 residues. V trimming: 0 bases; J trimming: 0 bases; junction bases outside the gene matches: 10. The CDR3 is CASSQSRRDRGEANTGELFF. CDR3 bases: TGCGCCAGCAGTCAATCGAGAAGGGACAGGGGTGAGGCGAACACCGGGGAGCTGTTTTTT.

The chain recombines TRBV7-6 with TRBJ2-1; D possibly corresponds to TRBD2 (6 bases). V lost 1 base to trimming and J lost 7 bases, with 8 bases between them. The CDR3 covers 13 residues. CDR1 SGHVS and CDR2 FNYEAQ come from the germline V gene. The CDR3 region has the DNA TGTGCCAGCAGCTTAGAGCGGGCGAATGAGCAGTTCTTC. Amino acid sequence: CASSLERANEQFF.

The rearrangement links TRBV12-1 to TRBJ2-5; the DNA was not used to check the table's D call, TRBD1. TRBV12-1 is marked as a pseudogene. This CDR3 region has 14 residues. This CDR3 is CASRRQGSGETQYF. CDR3 DNA: TGTGCCAGCAGACGACAGGGATCGGGGGAGACCCAGTACTTC.